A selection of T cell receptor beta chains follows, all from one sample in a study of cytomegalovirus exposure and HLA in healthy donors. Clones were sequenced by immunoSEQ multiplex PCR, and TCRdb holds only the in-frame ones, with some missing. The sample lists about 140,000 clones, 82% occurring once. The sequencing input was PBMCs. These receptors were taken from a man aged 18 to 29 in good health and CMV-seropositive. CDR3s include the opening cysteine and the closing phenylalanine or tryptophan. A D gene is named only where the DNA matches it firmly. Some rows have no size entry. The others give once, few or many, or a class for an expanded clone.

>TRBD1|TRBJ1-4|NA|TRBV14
CASSQGWLRDSEKLFF
TGTGCCAGCAGCCAAGGCTGGTTAAGGGACAGTGAAAAACTGTTTTTT
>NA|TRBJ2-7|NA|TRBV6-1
CASSESARTYEQYF
TGTGCCAGCAGTGAATCAGCCAGGACCTACGAGCAGTACTTC
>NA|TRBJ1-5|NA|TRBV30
CAWSRGTDGEDKPQHF
TGTGCCTGGAGTAGGGGTACAGACGGGGAGGATAAGCCCCAGCATTTT
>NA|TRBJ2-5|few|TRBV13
CASSLGPRRQETQYF
TGTGCCAGCAGCTTAGGCCCGAGGAGGCAAGAGACCCAGTACTTC
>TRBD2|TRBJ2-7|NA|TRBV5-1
CASSLVSQGLPYEQYF
TGCGCCAGCAGCTTGGTTTCCCAGGGACTACCCTACGAGCAGTACTTC
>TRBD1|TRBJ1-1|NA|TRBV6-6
CASSTGTGGRNTEAFF
TGTGCCAGCAGCACCGGGACAGGGGGTAGGAACACTGAAGCTTTCTTT
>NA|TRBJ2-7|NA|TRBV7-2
CASSLATTGWYF
TGTGCCAGCAGCTTAGCAACGACAGGCTGGTACTTC
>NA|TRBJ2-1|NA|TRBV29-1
CSVERDNEQFF
TGCAGCGTTGAGCGAGACAATGAGCAGTTCTTC
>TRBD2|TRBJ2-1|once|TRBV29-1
CSVLLAGGPNEQFF
TGCAGCGTATTACTAGCGGGAGGGCCCAATGAGCAGTTCTTC
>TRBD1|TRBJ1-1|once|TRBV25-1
CASANQGATEAFF
TGTGCCAGCGCGAACCAGGGGGCCACTGAAGCTTTCTTT